Each of the 27 T cell receptor beta chains below was sequenced from the same sample in a study of early T cells in non-severe SARS-CoV-2 infection. Using its own MiXCR run on the 5' RACE reads, TCRdb lists one record per CDR3 protein. The sample includes under 20,000 distinct CDR3 sequences, about 5.4% of them seen just once. Sequences were derived from whole blood, sampled at baseline. The source of these receptors is an adult who was a healthcare worker with PCR-confirmed SARS-CoV-2 infection or an uninfected control (not recorded which).

Sample share makes this clonotype medium-sized. The chain uses TRBV3-1 and TRBJ2-1; D unclear. The germline gives CDR1 LGHDT, CDR2 YNNKEL (reference sequence). The CDR3 has 13 amino acids. V dropped 3 bases and J dropped 5 bases, with 8 bases sitting between them. CDR3 amino acids: CASSQLDNNEQFF. In DNA form, the CDR3 reads TGTGCCAGCAGCCAGCTTGACAACAATGAGCAGTTCTTC.

A word on this clonotype: A much larger clone lies a single base off, so this may be a read error. As the CDR3 is not closed by the conserved phenylalanine or tryptophan, this likely results from a read error. J is TRBJ1-2 and V is TRBV11-2, with D unclear. The V gene lost 4 bases and the J gene lost 4 bases, with 10 bases spanning the gap. The length of the CDR3 is 13 residues. Per germline, CDR1 SGHAT and CDR2 FQNNGV. CDR3 residues: CASSSLLAYGYTL. In DNA, the CDR3 is TGTGCCAGCAGCTCGCTCTTGGCCTATGGCTACACCCTC.

This clonotype was counted between two and nine times. The chain uses TRBV6-2 or TRBV6-3 and TRBJ2-5, with unresolved D. The V gene lost 0 bases and the J gene lost 10 bases, with 15 bases spanning the gap. The CDR3 contains 14 residues. Germline values: CDR1 MNHEY, CDR2 SVGEGT. This CDR3 is CASSYSIETVDQYF. DNA of the CDR3: TGTGCCAGCAGTTACTCGATAGAGACGGTAGACCAGTACTTC.

This clonotype was seen repeatedly, ten times or more. The rearrangement links TRBV7-9 to TRBJ2-7; possibly TRBD1 or TRBD2 for D (5 bases each). Trimming removed 1 base at V and 2 bases at J, with 9 bases between. Germline assignment: CDR1 SEHNR and CDR2 FQNEAQ (reference sequence). The CDR3 sequence is 14 residues long. CDR3 amino acids: CASSLDRGAYEQYF. The CDR3, as DNA: TGTGCCAGCAGCTTAGATAGAGGGGCCTACGAGCAGTACTTC.

The rearrangement uses TRBV29-1 and TRBJ2-7; 7 nucleotides match TRBD1. The V gene end was trimmed by 4 bases and the J gene end by 0 bases; junction bases not matched to a gene: 3. This CDR3 region has 13 residues. CDR1 is SQVTM and CDR2 is ANQGSEA in the germline V gene. DNA of the CDR3: TGCAGCGTTGTGGCAGGGGGCTCCTACGAGCAGTACTTC. Amino acid sequence: CSVVAGGSYEQYF.

This clonotype was counted many times. The V call is TRBV20-1, the J call TRBJ1-5; D gene unclear. Looked up from germline, CDR1 is DFQATT and CDR2 is SNEGSKA (reference sequence). This CDR3 spans 10 amino acids. V was cut by 6 bases and J by 11 bases, with 11 bases left in between. CDR3 region: CSAKSEAQHF. The DNA of the CDR3 is TGCAGTGCCAAATCAGAGGCCCAGCATTTT.

By its share, this clonotype is medium-sized (0.01 to 0.1%). As DNA, the CDR3 is TGTGCCAGCAGCCCGGGTATACGGCAGTTCTTC. This sequence encodes CASSPGIRQFF. V usage is TRBV19 and J usage is TRBJ2-1; D gene uncertain. Germline V gene lookup returns CDR1 LNHDA and CDR2 SQIVND (reference sequence). The germline V and J ends were trimmed by 9 bases and 12 bases, with 15 bases remaining between them. This CDR3 region has 11 residues.

This clonotype appeared many times. The rearrangement joins TRBV20-1 to TRBJ2-5; tentatively, D is TRBD1 (5 bases). Germline V gene sequence: CDR1 DFQATT, CDR2 SNEGSKA (reference sequence). V shed 3 bases and J shed 4 bases, with 15 bases lying between them. The CDR3 loop spans 14 amino acids. The CDR3 region has the DNA TGCAGTGCTAGGCCCGACAGATCTGCAGAGACCCAGTACTTC. Its translation: CSARPDRSAETQYF.

The table lists this clonotype with many counts. The V gene is TRBV11-2, the J gene TRBJ2-1, with 7 bases fitting TRBD1. The germline V gene encodes CDR1 SGHAT and CDR2 FQNNGV. The CDR3 runs 16 residues. V lost 6 bases and J lost 1; bases outside the gene matches: 9. In DNA, the CDR3 is TGTGCCAGCAGTCGTAACAGGGGTTCGTCCTACAATGAGCAGTTCTTC. It specifies CASSRNRGSSYNEQFF.

This clonotype was detected only a few times. V and J are TRBV6-5 and TRBJ2-2, with TRBD1 as a possible D gene (6 bases). Trimming shortened V by 0 bases and J by 1 base, and 6 bases separated the two germline ends. The V gene's germline CDR1 is MNHEY and CDR2 SVGAGI. This CDR3 region has 15 residues. The CDR3 nucleotides read TGTGCCAGCAGTTACTCCAGGGGGAACACCGGGGAGCTGTTTTTT. Its translation: CASSYSRGNTGELFF.

This clonotype was seen a few times. This rearrangement joins TRBV5-1 to TRBJ2-5; D could derive from TRBD1 or TRBD2 (5 bases each). This CDR3 contains 15 residues. V was cut by 4 bases and J by 2 bases, with 15 bases left in between. Germline V lookup: CDR1 SGHRS, CDR2 YFSETQ. As DNA, the CDR3 is TGCGCCAGCAGCCCGGGAAGAGGACATCAAGAGACCCAGTACTTC. The encoded protein is CASSPGRGHQETQYF. Filled out from reference TRBV5-1 and TRBJ2-5, the complete variable domain reads KAGVTQTPRYLIKTRGQQVTLSCSPISGHRSVSWYQQTPGQGLQFLFEYFSETQRNKGNFPGRFSGRQFSNSRSEMNVSTLELGDSALYLCASSPGRGHQETQYFGPGTRLLVL.

This clonotype was observed at least ten times. The chain has TRBV5-1 and TRBJ1-1; TRBD1 is a possible D gene (6 bases). Trimming removed 4 bases at V and 0 bases at J, with 13 bases between. The CDR3 has 15 residues. Germline V gene sequence: CDR1 SGHRS, CDR2 YFSETQ. The CDR3 sequence: CASSGAGHMNTEAFF. In DNA form, the CDR3 reads TGCGCCAGCAGCGGGGCGGGACACATGAACACTGAAGCTTTCTTT.

This clonotype was picked up many times. The rearrangement links TRBV19 to TRBJ1-2; TRBD1 matches at 9 bases. CDR3 length equals 15 residues. The V gene end was trimmed by 3 bases and the J gene end by 4 bases; junction bases not matched to a gene: 6. Germline CDR1 is LNHDA and CDR2 is SQIVND (reference sequence). The DNA of the CDR3 is TGTGCCAGTAGTATCGGGGGGACAGGGCTCTATGGCTACACCTTC. Protein sequence: CASSIGGTGLYGYTF.

This clonotype was counted many times. V is TRBV7-9 and J is TRBJ1-2; possibly TRBD1 for D (5 bases). V shed 1 base and J shed 3 bases, with 9 bases lying between them. The germline CDR1 and CDR2 sequences are SEHNR and FQNEAQ (reference sequence). The CDR3 contains 14 residues. CDR3 in DNA: TGTGCCAGCAGCTTAGGGGGACCAGACTATGGCTACACCTTC. Its protein is CASSLGGPDYGYTF. The full variable domain, its missing parts supplied by reference TRBV7-9 and TRBJ1-2, is DTGVSQNPRHKITKRGQNVTFRCDPISEHNRLYWYRQTLGQGPEFLTYFQNEAQLEKSRLLSDRFSAERPKGSFSTLEIQRTEQGDSAMYLCASSLGGPDYGYTFGSGTRLTVV.

This clonotype came up many times. The chain recombines TRBV5-1 with TRBJ2-7; 8 nucleotides line up with TRBD1. The CDR3 runs to 14 residues. V shed 0 bases, J shed 5 bases, and the junction held 4 bases outside the gene matches. Germline V lookup: CDR1 SGHRS, CDR2 YFSETQ. Here the CDR3 DNA reads TGCGCCAGCAGCTTGGATGGACAGGGTGACGAGCAGTACTTC. The encoded protein is CASSLDGQGDEQYF.

The chain joins TRBV6-6 to TRBJ2-2, with D unresolved. Trimming took 4 bases from V and 3 from J, leaving 9 bases between them. This CDR3 spans 14 amino acids. The germline V gene has CDR1 MNHNY and CDR2 SVGAGI (reference sequence). CDR3 in DNA: TGTGCCAGCAGTTTAAAATTAGACACCGGGGAGCTGTTTTTT. Its translation is CASSLKLDTGELFF.

The rearrangement joins TRBV7-2 to TRBJ1-5; perhaps TRBD1 as D (6 bases). The germline gives CDR1 SGHTA, CDR2 FQGNSA. V lost 5 bases and J 3 bases, leaving 11 bases between the germline ends. There are 14 residues in the CDR3. CDR3 residues: CASSPGQINQPQHF. CDR3 nucleotide sequence: TGTGCCAGCAGCCCCGGACAGATCAATCAGCCCCAGCATTTT.

This clonotype was seen ten or more times. V gene TRBV10-2 combines with J gene TRBJ2-7; unclear D gene. Looked up from germline, CDR1 is WSHSY and CDR2 is SAAADI. The CDR3 loop spans 15 amino acids. Deletions cut 1 base from V and 3 bases from J, with 13 bases between. CDR3 DNA sequence: TGCGCCAGCAGTGAGTTGACACTAAGCCACTACGAGCAGTACTTC. It yields the protein CASSELTLSHYEQYF.

This clonotype appeared many times. This rearrangement joins TRBV10-3 to TRBJ1-1, with 8 nucleotides matching TRBD1. The CDR3 totals 18 residues. Germline trimming cut 2 bases from V and 6 bases from J; bases unmatched to any gene: 17. Per germline, CDR1 ENHRY and CDR2 SYGVKD. The CDR3 here is CAISETSASAGGLAEAFF. The DNA of the CDR3 is TGTGCCATCAGTGAGACCTCAGCCTCCGCAGGGGGCCTCGCTGAAGCTTTCTTT.

This clonotype was seen repeatedly, ten times or more. The chain joins TRBV5-1 to TRBJ1-4, with 8 positions matching TRBD1. The germline V gene has CDR1 SGHRS and CDR2 YFSETQ. This CDR3 is built from 15 residues. The V and J ends lost 5 bases and 0 bases, in that order; junction bases with no gene match: 3. The CDR3 spells CASRSQGATNEKLFF. CDR3 coding DNA: TGCGCCAGCAGATCACAGGGGGCAACTAATGAAAAACTGTTTTTT.

This clonotype was found many times. The chain is built from TRBV5-1 and TRBJ2-2, with D hard to call. This CDR3 region has 15 residues. Germline V gene data show CDR1 as SGHRS and CDR2 as YFSETQ. With 0 bases removed from V and 4 bases from J, the gap between germline ends came to 10 bases. CDR3: CASSLAASSTGELFF. The CDR3 coding sequence is TGCGCCAGCAGCTTGGCCGCCTCTTCCACCGGGGAGCTGTTTTTT.

CDR3 protein: CASSLRQQETQYF. CDR3 DNA: TGCGCCAGCAGCCTAAGACAGCAAGAGACCCAGTACTTC. This chain uses TRBV4-1 with TRBJ2-5; maybe TRBD1 (5 bases). The CDR3 runs 13 residues. Germline-derived CDR1 and CDR2 are MGHRA and YSYEKL. The V and J ends lost 4 bases and 2 bases respectively, with 8 bases between them.

In its sample, this clonotype was seen many times. This chain joins TRBV12-5 and TRBJ1-1, with 9 bases lining up with TRBD1. V lost 7 bases to trimming and J lost 11 bases; unmatched junction nucleotides: 5. This CDR3 contains 11 residues. CDR1 LGHNT and CDR2 FRNRAP come from the germline V gene. The CDR3 spells CASASDRGAFF. The DNA for the CDR3 is TGTGCTAGTGCCTCCGACAGGGGGGCTTTCTTT. Full variable domain (missing parts from reference TRBV12-5 and TRBJ1-1): DARVTQTPRHKVTEMGQEVTMRCQPILGHNTVFWYRQTMMQGLELLAYFRNRAPLDDSGMPKDRFSAEMPDATLATLKIQPSEPRDSAVYFCASASDRGAFFGQGTRLTVV.

Many counts were recorded for this clonotype. V gene TRBV7-9 combines with J gene TRBJ2-4; 8 nucleotides agree with TRBD2. CDR1 SEHNR and CDR2 FQNEAQ come from the germline V gene (reference sequence). The CDR3 is 16 residues long. V lost 1 base and J lost 0; bases outside the gene matches: 2. CDR3 protein: CASSLGAGVAKNIQYF. For the CDR3, the DNA is TGTGCCAGCAGCTTAGGAGCGGGGGTAGCCAAAAACATTCAGTACTTC.

This clonotype came up a few times. The CDR3 loop reads CAIGEDRVGNSPLHF. CDR3 bases: TGTGCCATCGGAGAAGACAGGGTCGGTAATTCACCCCTCCACTTT. The chain employs TRBV10-3 and TRBJ1-6, with TRBD1 identical over 7 bases. CDR1 is ENHRY and CDR2 is SYGVKD in the germline V gene. V was clipped by 8 bases and J by 6 bases; unmatched bases: 10. The CDR3 extends over 15 amino acids.

This clonotype qualifies as medium-sized. The CDR3 here is CASSEITTGKTQYF. CDR3 nucleotides: TGTGCCAGCAGTGAGATCACAACTGGGAAGACCCAGTACTTC. The chain combines TRBV2 with TRBJ2-5; D is ambiguous. V was shortened by 3 bases and J by 6 bases, with 14 bases between the two germline ends. The CDR3 consists of 14 residues. Germline CDR1 is SNHLY and CDR2 is FYNNEI.

At least ten counts were recorded for this clonotype. The chain uses TRBV7-9 and TRBJ1-2; tentatively, D is TRBD1 (6 bases). Per germline, CDR1 SEHNR and CDR2 FQNEAQ (reference sequence). V lost 5 bases to trimming and J lost 4 bases, with 17 bases between them. This CDR3 is built from 15 residues. The chain's CDR3 is CASSPPSGGLYGYTF. The CDR3 DNA is TGTGCCAGCAGCCCCCCGTCGGGGGGCCTCTATGGCTACACCTTC.